Listed here is a single T cell receptor beta chain. The antigen remains undetermined. CDR1 is SGHDT, CDR2 YYEEEE, per germline. This CDR3 spans 11 amino acids. V lost 6 bases, J lost 1 base, and 4 bases lay in between. Assay: immunoSEQ multiplex PCR; the TCRdb copy retains only in-frame clones and omits some. The table lists under 120,000 clones, nearly 90% of them singletons, with roughly 2.5% in the top ten. This record comes from a study of T cell responses to AZD1222 COVID-19 vaccine. General observations from the study: Baseline seropositivity occurred in only a handful of AZD1222 recipients. Most donors were white British, females outnumbered males, and clonal diversity was possibly underestimated. Spike was spanned by vaccine-associated CD4 TCRs, which were dominant at 160-218 and 743-854.

This sequence joins TRBV5-6 and TRBJ1-1; D gene ambiguous. The sequence was collected from an adult who received the AZD1222 COVID-19 vaccine. The sequencing used peripheral blood, collected 28 days after the second AZD1222 dose. CDR3 residues: CASIWNTEAFF. The CDR3 DNA reads as TGTGCCAGCATCTGGAACACTGAAGCTTTCTTT.